Following are 9 T cell receptor beta chains from one sample sequenced in a study of shared clonotypes between healthy human individuals. Sequencing used immunoSEQ multiplex PCR; TCRdb keeps in-frame clones, though not all of them. The sample consists of some 2 million clones, 85% to 95% of them appearing once. Sequences were obtained from naive CD4+ T cells sorted from blood. Sample subset: CD45RA+ positively selected. These receptors all come from a man younger than 30 in good health.

The V and J genes are TRBV2 and TRBJ1-1, with a weak D call TRBD1 (5 bases). Trimming took 6 bases from V and 0 from J, leaving 11 bases between them. Germline CDR1 reads SNHLY; CDR2 reads FYNNEI. The CDR3 contains 14 residues. The CDR3 protein is CASREGRLNTEAFF. The CDR3 DNA is TGTGCCAGCAGGGAGGGACGGTTGAACACTGAAGCTTTCTTT.

V and J are TRBV7-2 and TRBJ1-1, with TRBD1 identical over 7 bases. This CDR3 has 15 residues. The junction had 9 bases not matched to a gene; V was cut back by 4 bases and J by 4 bases. CDR1 is SGHTA and CDR2 is FQGNSA in the germline V gene. CDR3 loop: CASSSDPEGATEAFF. In DNA form, the CDR3 reads TGTGCCAGCAGCTCCGATCCCGAGGGGGCCACTGAAGCTTTCTTT. The whole variable domain, remainder taken from reference TRBV7-2 and TRBJ1-1, is GAGVSQSPSNKVTEKGKDVELRCDPISGHTALYWYRQSLGQGLEFLIYFQGNSAPDKSGLPSDRFSAERTGGSVSTLTIQRTQQEDSAVYLCASSSDPEGATEAFFGQGTRLTVV.

The genes are TRBV7-2 and TRBJ1-5; the D is unclear. Germline CDR1 SGHTA, CDR2 FQGNSA. V was shortened by 1 base and J by 6 bases, with 16 bases between the two germline ends. There are 16 residues in the CDR3. The CDR3 is CASSLVGRGNSQPQHF. CDR3 DNA sequence: TGTGCCAGCAGCTTAGTCGGGCGAGGGAATAGTCAGCCCCAGCATTTT.

As to this clone: Additional DNA sequences in this sample encode the identical CDR3. The genes are TRBV9 and TRBJ2-5; possible D gene TRBD1, 7 bases. From germline, CDR1 is SGDLS and CDR2 YYNGEE. The CDR3 extends over 14 amino acids. The germline V and J ends were trimmed by 0 bases and 5 bases, with 11 bases remaining between them. CDR3 coding DNA: TGTGCCAGCAGCGTAGGGAGGGGGCTGGAGACCCAGTACTTC. Translation gives CASSVGRGLETQYF.

As regards this clone: Other DNA sequences in this specimen translate into the identical CDR3. The chain recombines TRBV18 with TRBJ1-1; D is uncertain. Between the trimmed V and J ends, which lost 3 bases and 1 base, there was a span of 9 bases. CDR1 is KGHSH, CDR2 LQKENI, per germline. The CDR3 runs to 14 residues. The CDR3 DNA reads as TGTGCCAGCTCACCCGGAGCTGAGAACACTGAAGCTTTCTTT. It codes for CASSPGAENTEAFF.

V usage is TRBV5-1 and J usage is TRBJ2-5; D possibly corresponds to TRBD2 (6 bases). CDR3 length: 12 residues. V was pared by 5 bases and J by 5 bases, with 10 bases between. CDR1 is SGHRS and CDR2 is YFSETQ in the germline V gene. The CDR3 spells CASRLEGETQYF. The CDR3 DNA reads TGCGCCAGCAGACTGGAGGGGGAGACCCAGTACTTC.

The rearrangement links TRBV6-4 to TRBJ2-1, with 10 bases lining up with TRBD2. J lost 3 bases, V lost 0 bases, and 5 bases had no gene match. The V gene's germline CDR1 is MRHNA and CDR2 SNTAGT. The CDR3 is 17 amino acids. In DNA form, the CDR3 reads TGTGCCAGCAGTGACTCGAGTCGACTAGCGGGCTACAATGAGCAGTTCTTC. It encodes CASSDSSRLAGYNEQFF.

This chain joins TRBV19 and TRBJ1-6, with D uncertain. The CDR3 has 15 residues. Trimming took off 1 base at V and 8 bases at J, with 12 bases between the two ends. CDR1 is LNHDA, CDR2 SQIVND, per germline (reference sequence). CDR3 amino acids: CASSIGPQWDSPLHF. The DNA for the CDR3 is TGTGCCAGTAGTATAGGGCCCCAGTGGGATTCACCCCTCCACTTT.

This chain joins TRBV18 and TRBJ1-5; D is unclear. V was shortened by 2 bases and J by 1 base, with 12 bases between the two germline ends. Germline CDR1 and CDR2: KGHSH and LQKENI. The CDR3 extends over 16 amino acids. CDR3 DNA: TGTGCCAGCTCACCAAGCCCCGGAGTAAGCAATCAGCCCCAGCATTTT. This codes for CASSPSPGVSNQPQHF. The whole variable domain, remainder taken from reference TRBV18 and TRBJ1-5, is NAGVMQNPRHLVRRRGQEARLRCSPMKGHSHVYWYRQLPEEGLKFMVYLQKENIIDESGMPKERFSAEFPKEGPSILRIQQVVRGDSAAYFCASSPSPGVSNQPQHFGDGTRLSIL.